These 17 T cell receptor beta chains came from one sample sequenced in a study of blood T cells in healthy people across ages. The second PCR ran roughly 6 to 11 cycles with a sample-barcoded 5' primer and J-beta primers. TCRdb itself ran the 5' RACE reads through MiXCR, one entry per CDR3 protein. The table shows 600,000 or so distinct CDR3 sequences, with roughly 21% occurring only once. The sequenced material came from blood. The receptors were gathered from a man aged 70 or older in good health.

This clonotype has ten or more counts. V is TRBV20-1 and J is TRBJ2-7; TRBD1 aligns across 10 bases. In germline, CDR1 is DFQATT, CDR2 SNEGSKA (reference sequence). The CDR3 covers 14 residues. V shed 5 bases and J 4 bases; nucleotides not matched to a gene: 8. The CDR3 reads CSALPGTGDYEQYF. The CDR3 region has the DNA TGCAGTGCTCTGCCCGGGACAGGGGATTACGAGCAGTACTTC.

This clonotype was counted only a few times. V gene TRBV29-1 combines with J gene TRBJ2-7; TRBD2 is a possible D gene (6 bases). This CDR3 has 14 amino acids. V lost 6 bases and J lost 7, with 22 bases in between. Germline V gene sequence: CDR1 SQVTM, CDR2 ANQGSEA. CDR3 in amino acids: CSVAPEGRTWEQYF. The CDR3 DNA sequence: TGCAGCGTGGCCCCTGAGGGGAGGACTTGGGAGCAGTACTTC.

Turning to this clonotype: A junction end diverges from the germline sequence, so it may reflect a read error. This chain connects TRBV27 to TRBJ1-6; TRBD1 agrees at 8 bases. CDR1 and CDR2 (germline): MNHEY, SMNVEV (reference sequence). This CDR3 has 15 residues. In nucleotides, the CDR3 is TGTGCCAGCAGCTTATCGGGACAGGCTCAGACACCCCTCCACTTT. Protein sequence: CASSLSGQAQTPLHF.

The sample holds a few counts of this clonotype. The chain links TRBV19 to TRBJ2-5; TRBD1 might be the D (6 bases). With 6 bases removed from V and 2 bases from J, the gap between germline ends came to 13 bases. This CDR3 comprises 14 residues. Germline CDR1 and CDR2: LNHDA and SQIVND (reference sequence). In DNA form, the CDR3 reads TGTGCCAGTAGACCACAGGGCCTTCAAGAGACCCAGTACTTC. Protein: CASRPQGLQETQYF.

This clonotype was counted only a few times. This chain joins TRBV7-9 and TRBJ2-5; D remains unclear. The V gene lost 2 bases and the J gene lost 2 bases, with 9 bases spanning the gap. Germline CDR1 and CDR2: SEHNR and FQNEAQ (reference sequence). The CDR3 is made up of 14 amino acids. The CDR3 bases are TGTGCCAGCAGCTTATTCCAAGGGCAAGAGACCCAGTACTTC. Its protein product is CASSLFQGQETQYF.

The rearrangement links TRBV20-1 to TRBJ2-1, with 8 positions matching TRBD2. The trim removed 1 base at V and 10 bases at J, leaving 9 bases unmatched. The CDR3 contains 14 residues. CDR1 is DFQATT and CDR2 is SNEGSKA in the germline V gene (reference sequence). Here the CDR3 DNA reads TGCAGTGCTAGAGTCCAACGGGAGGGCCGCGAGCAGTTCTTC. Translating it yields CSARVQREGREQFF.

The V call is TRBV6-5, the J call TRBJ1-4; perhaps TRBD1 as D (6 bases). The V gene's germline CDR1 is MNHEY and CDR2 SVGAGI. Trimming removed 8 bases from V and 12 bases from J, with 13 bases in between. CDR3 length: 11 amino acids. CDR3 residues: CASGRDTELFF. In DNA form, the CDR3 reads TGTGCCAGCGGACGGGACACAGAACTGTTTTTT.

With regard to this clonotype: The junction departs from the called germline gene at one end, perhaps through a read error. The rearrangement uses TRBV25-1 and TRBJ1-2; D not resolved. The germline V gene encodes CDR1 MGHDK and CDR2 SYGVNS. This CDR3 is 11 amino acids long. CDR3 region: CASSDGYGYTF. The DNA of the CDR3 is TGTGCCAGTAGTGATGGCTATGGCTACACCTTC.

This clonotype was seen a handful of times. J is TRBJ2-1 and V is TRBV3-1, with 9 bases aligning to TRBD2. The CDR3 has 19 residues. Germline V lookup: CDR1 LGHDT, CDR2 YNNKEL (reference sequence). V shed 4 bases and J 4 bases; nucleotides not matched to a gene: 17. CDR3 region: CASSPRMASGNVGYNEQFF. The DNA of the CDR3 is TGTGCCAGCAGCCCCCGTATGGCTAGCGGGAACGTAGGGTACAATGAGCAGTTCTTC.

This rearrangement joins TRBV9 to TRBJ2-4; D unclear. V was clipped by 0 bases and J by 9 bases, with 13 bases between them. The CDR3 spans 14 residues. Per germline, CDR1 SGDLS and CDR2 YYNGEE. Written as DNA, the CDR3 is TGTGCCAGCAGCGTAGGAGACCAGCATGGCATTCAGTACTTC. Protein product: CASSVGDQHGIQYF.

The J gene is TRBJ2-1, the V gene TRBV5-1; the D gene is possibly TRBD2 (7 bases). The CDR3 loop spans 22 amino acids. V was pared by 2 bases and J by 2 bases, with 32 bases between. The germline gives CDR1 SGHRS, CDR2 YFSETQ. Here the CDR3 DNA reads TGCGCCAGCAGCTTTTTGCAGGGGTCGGCTAGCGGTCCTAGAGGCCCCTACAATGAGCAGTTCTTC. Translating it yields CASSFLQGSASGPRGPYNEQFF.

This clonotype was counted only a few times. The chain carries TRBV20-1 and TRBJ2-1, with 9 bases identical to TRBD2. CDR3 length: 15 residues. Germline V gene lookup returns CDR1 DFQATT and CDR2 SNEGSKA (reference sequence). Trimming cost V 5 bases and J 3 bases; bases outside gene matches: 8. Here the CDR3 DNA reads TGCAGTGCTCTTGGGGCTAGCGGGGTCTACAATGAGCAGTTCTTC. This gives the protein CSALGASGVYNEQFF.

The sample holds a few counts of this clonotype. CDR3 loop: CSARDAHEQFF. DNA of the CDR3: TGCAGTGCTAGAGATGCCCATGAGCAGTTCTTC. The chain has TRBV20-1 and TRBJ2-1; D gene uncertain. There are 11 residues in the CDR3. Trimming left V 0 bases short and J 8 bases short, with 5 bases between. Germline-derived CDR1 and CDR2 are DFQATT and SNEGSKA (reference sequence).

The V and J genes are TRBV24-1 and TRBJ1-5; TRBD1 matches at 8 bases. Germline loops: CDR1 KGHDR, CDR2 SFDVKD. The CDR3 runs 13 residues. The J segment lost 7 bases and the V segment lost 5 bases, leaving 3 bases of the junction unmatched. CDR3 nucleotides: TGTGCCACCAGTGTTGCAGGGGGCCAGCCCCAGCATTTT. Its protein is CATSVAGGQPQHF.

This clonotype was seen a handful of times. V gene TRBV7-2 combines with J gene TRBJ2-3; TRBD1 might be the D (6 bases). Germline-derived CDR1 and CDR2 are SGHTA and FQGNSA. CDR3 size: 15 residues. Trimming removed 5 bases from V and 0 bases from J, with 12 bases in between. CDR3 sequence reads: CASSPWGQSTDTQYF. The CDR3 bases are TGTGCCAGCAGCCCCTGGGGGCAGAGCACAGATACGCAGTATTTT.

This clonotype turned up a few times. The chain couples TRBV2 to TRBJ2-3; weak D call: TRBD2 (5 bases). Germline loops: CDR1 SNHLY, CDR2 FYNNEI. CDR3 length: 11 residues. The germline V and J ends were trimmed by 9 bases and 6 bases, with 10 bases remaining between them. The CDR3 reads CASSSEDTQYF. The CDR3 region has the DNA TGTGCCAGTAGTAGCGAGGATACGCAGTATTTT.

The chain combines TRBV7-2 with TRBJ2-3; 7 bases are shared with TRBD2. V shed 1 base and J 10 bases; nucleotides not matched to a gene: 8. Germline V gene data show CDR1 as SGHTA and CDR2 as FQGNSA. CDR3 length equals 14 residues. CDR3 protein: CASSLGSSGHAQYF. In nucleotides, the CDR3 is TGTGCCAGCAGCTTAGGGAGTAGCGGGCATGCGCAGTATTTT. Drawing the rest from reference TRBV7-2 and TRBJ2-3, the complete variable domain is GAGVSQSPSNKVTEKGKDVELRCDPISGHTALYWYRQSLGQGLEFLIYFQGNSAPDKSGLPSDRFSAERTGGSVSTLTIQRTQQEDSAVYLCASSLGSSGHAQYFGPGTRLTVL.